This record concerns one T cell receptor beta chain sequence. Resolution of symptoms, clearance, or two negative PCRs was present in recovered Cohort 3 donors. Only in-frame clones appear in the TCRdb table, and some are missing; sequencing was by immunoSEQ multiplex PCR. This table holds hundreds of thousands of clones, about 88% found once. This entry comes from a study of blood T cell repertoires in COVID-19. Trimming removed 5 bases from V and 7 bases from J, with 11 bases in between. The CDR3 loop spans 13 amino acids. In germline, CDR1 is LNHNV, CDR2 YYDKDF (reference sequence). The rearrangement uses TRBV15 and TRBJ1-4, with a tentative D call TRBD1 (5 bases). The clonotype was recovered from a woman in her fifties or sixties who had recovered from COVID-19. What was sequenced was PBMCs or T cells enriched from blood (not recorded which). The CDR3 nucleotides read TGTGCCACCAGCTCAGGGATGGGTGAAAAACTGTTTTTT. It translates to CATSSGMGEKLFF.